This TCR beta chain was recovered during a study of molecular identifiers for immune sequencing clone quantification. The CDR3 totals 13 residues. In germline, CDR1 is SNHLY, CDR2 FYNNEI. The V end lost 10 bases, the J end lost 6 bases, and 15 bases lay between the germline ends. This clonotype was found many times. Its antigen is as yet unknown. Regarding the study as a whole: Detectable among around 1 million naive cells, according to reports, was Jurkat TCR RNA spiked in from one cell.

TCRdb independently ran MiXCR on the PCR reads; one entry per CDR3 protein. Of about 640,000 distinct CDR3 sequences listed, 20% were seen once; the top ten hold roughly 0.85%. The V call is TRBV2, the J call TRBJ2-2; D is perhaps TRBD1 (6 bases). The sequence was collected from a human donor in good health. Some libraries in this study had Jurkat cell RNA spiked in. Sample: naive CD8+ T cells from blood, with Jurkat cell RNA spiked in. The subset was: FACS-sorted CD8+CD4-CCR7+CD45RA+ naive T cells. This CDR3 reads CAIDTGLSGELFF. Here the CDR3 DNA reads TGTGCCATCGATACAGGGTTATCCGGGGAGCTGTTTTTT.